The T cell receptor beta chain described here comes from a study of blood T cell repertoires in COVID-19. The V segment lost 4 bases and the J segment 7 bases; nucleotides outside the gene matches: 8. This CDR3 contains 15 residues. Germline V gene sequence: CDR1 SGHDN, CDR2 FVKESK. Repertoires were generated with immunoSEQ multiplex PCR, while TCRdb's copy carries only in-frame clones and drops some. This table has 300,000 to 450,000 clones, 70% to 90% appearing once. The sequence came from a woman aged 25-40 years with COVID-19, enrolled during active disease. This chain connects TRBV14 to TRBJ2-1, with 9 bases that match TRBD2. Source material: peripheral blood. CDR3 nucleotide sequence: TGTGCCAGCAGCCTAAGGGGCCTAGCGGGGAATGAGCAGTTCTTC. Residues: CASSLRGLAGNEQFF.